This T cell receptor beta chain was documented in a study of blood T cells in healthy people across ages. The length of the CDR3 is 17 residues. Germline V lookup: CDR1 MGHRA, CDR2 YSYEKL. V trimming: 2 bases; J trimming: 7 bases; junction bases outside the gene matches: 11. Notes on the study in general: Total diversity from one million sequenced T cells was likely underestimated. Naive T cell percentage showed a strong correlation with TCR beta diversity. In older individuals, TCR beta diversity per million T cells was lower, falling roughly linearly with age.

Concerning this clonotype itself: Antigen: not known.

Next came a second PCR, run for about 6 to 11 cycles, which used a sample-barcoded 5' primer along with a J-beta primer mix. Every sample produced at least 2.5 million CDR3-containing paired-end reads. TCRdb re-analysed the 5' RACE reads in MiXCR, keeping a single row per CDR3 protein. This sample carries approximately 820,000 distinct CDR3 sequences, approximately 48% of them seen once, and the ten largest clones take around 21%. The chain recombines TRBV4-1 with TRBJ1-4, with TRBD1 matching 9 bases. This clonotype was obtained from a man aged 60 to 69 in good health. Sequencing was carried out using blood. The CDR3 nucleotides are TGCGCCAGCAGCCAACGCCCCCCGGGACAGGGCTTTGAAAAACTGTTTTTT. This gives the protein CASSQRPPGQGFEKLFF.